This record looks at one T cell receptor beta chain sequence and its context. This clone's antigen is unknown. No base quality information exists; no much larger clone differs at one position. This record belongs to a study of blood T cell repertoires in COVID-19 (dated by TCRdb to 2020 to 2021). For the study in its entirety: Collaborator samples came from the United States, Italy and Spain and covered acute and convalescent phases of COVID-19. The prospective study material was composed of cDNA or gDNA derived from T cells, B-cell-depleted T cells, or PBMCs. Deeply sampled blood TCRbeta repertoires from subjects exposed to, actively infected with, or recovered from COVID-19 were included in the dataset. The repertoires were released in a freely available public database meant as a resource for research on the immune response to SARS-CoV-2. The samples were drawn from two sources: the first 160 participants of the ongoing ImmuneRACE study, and 950 to 1,500 subjects contributed by 6 global collaborators. Nearly every sample came with metadata listing a de-identified subject ID, COVID-19 status, age in years and sex. Where available, HLA class I and class II types were taken from metadata supplied by the sample provider and were not determined by assay-based typing. Paper-wide results and their limitations: The amount of clinical and demographic metadata varied by source and participant and was provided uncurated.

The collaborating institutions used their own protocols to collect whole blood in K2EDTA tubes. For TCRbeta analysis, collaborators shipped samples as frozen whole blood, isolated PBMCs, or DNA extracted from either of those sample types. The immunoSEQ Assay, a bias-controlled multiplex PCR, was used to amplify TCRbeta CDR3 regions from genomic DNA. In the source study's methods: Within the assay, amplification of reference gene primers was used to estimate how many nucleated cells each sample contained. Sequence reads were collapsed and filtered to measure the absolute abundance of every unique TCRbeta CDR3 rearrangement. For each sample, productive Simpson clonality was calculated as the square root of Simpson's diversity index over productive rearrangements. The table was pulled from immuneACCESS by TCRdb, which kept in-frame rearrangements only. Such tables lose some clones; where checked, under half of the loss comes from unresolved V genes, and the rest has no known cause. V, J and clone size derive from that table, while D and trimming were established from the DNA sequence. In all, the sample holds some 700,000 clones, and over 80% of those were seen once. Around 0.3% of the sample rests with the top ten.

CDR1 and CDR2, per the germline V gene, are KGHDR and SFDVKD. V is shortened by 4 bases, J by 3 bases, and the region joining them spans 12 bases. The CDR3 sequence holds 15 residues, the cysteine and phenylalanine included. Solely the CDR3 DNA is kept, with 45 bases framed from the first base. The sequence derives from a young woman with acute or convalescent COVID-19. The chain is encoded by TRBV24-1 joined to TRBJ1-5; the D region possibly corresponds to TRBD1 (5 bases align). The sample taken for sequencing was peripheral blood. The CDR3 loop reads CATSEGTGNNQPQHF. The nucleotides are TGTGCCACCAGTGAAGGCACAGGTAACAATCAGCCCCAGCATTTT.